This TCR beta chain emerged from a study of response to subunit inactivated influenza vaccine. The study, taken as a whole, reports: Few additional T cells are recruited per seasonal influenza vaccination, authors suggested.

TCRdb redid the calling of the RT-PCR reads with MiXCR, one entry per CDR3 protein. The data show around 750,000 distinct CDR3 sequences, 21% seen once. The CDR3 is made up of 15 amino acids. The V end was cut by 5 bases, the J end by 6 bases, with 19 bases between. The V gene's germline CDR1 is SEHNR and CDR2 FQNEAQ (reference sequence). This clonotype was picked up many times. The antigen is unknown. Sequences were derived from PBMCs from blood, sampled approximately 5 days after vaccination. The source of this sequence is a man aged 50 to 60 who received an inactivated influenza vaccine. This chain connects TRBV7-9 to TRBJ1-1; D is possibly TRBD1 (5 bases). CDR3 loop: CASSPPGSVGAEAFF. DNA of the CDR3: TGTGCCAGCAGCCCTCCAGGGAGTGTAGGGGCTGAAGCTTTCTTT.